Each of the 17 T cell receptor beta chains below was sequenced from the same sample in a study of T cells in Graves' hyperthyroidism and ophthalmopathy. RNA transcripts were the template for amplifying TCR beta CDR3 regions. During a first-round RT-PCR of the TCR CDR3, the HTBI primer set was used. TCRdb fed the multiplex PCR reads into MiXCR, producing one record per CDR3 protein. The repertoire holds under 400,000 distinct CDR3 sequences, with 20% to 25% as singletons. What was sequenced was blood. Every receptor here comes from a man aged 50 to 59 with Graves' hyperthyroidism.

The CDR3 bases are TGTGCCAGCAGTCCAGGGGACACTAACTATGGCTACACCTTC. Its translation is CASSPGDTNYGYTF. The chain recombines TRBV6-1 with TRBJ1-2; D is perhaps TRBD1 (6 bases). The V and J ends lost 5 bases and 0 bases respectively, with 10 bases between them. The germline gives CDR1 MNHNS, CDR2 SASEGT. This CDR3 contains 14 residues.

Note on this clonotype: This clone may be a read error of a much larger clone one base away. V and J are TRBV7-3 and TRBJ2-4; D is perhaps TRBD1 or TRBD2 (7 bases each). Trimming cost V 2 bases and J 12 bases, with 14 bases left between them. From germline, CDR1 is SGHTA and CDR2 FQGTGA. The CDR3 contains 13 residues. The CDR3 region is CASSLGAGGDQYF. Here the CDR3 DNA reads TGTGCCAGCAGCTTAGGGGCAGGGGGGGATCAGTACTTC.

V is TRBV10-3 and J is TRBJ2-7; TRBD1 matches 8 bases. Trimming removed 2 bases from V and 2 bases from J; junction bases left unmatched: 5. The CDR3 covers 15 residues. Germline loops: CDR1 ENHRY, CDR2 SYGVKD. The CDR3 loop reads CAISESRQGTYEQYF. The CDR3 DNA is TGTGCCATCAGTGAGAGTCGACAGGGGACCTACGAGCAGTACTTC.

Notes on this clonotype: A much larger clone differs by one base, so this may be a read error. The rearrangement links TRBV6-2 or TRBV6-3 to TRBJ2-2, with a weak D call TRBD1 (5 bases). The CDR3 consists of 15 residues. V was clipped by 6 bases and J by 4 bases, with 15 bases between them. From germline, CDR1 is MNHEY and CDR2 SVGEGT. CDR3 nucleotide sequence: TGTGCCAGCAGCCATACAGGTCGCGGCACCGGGGAGCTGTTTTTT. This sequence encodes CASSHTGRGTGELFF.

The sample holds a few counts of this clonotype. V is TRBV3-1 and J is TRBJ2-1; 8 bases are a match to TRBD2. The CDR3 runs 19 residues. The V gene end was trimmed by 3 bases and the J gene end by 9 bases; junction bases not matched to a gene: 22. Germline V gene lookup returns CDR1 LGHDT and CDR2 YNNKEL (reference sequence). The CDR3 DNA follows: TGTGCCAGCAGCCAGCCCCTAAGTCGGTGGGAGCGGGAGTCTTTTGAGCAGTTCTTC. This codes for CASSQPLSRWERESFEQFF.

This clonotype was counted between two and nine times. This sequence joins TRBV11-2 and TRBJ1-2; the match to TRBD1 covers 10 bases. This CDR3 spans 16 amino acids. V dropped 1 base and J dropped 5; count of bases not matched to a gene: 7. CDR1 SGHAT and CDR2 FQNNGV come from the germline V gene. The CDR3 region has the DNA TGTGCCAGCAGCTTAGGCCCCTGGACAGGGGGATATGGCTACACCTTC. Its translation is CASSLGPWTGGYGYTF. The variable domain in full, completed from reference TRBV11-2 and TRBJ1-2, reads EAGVAQSPRYKIIEKRQSVAFWCNPISGHATLYWYQQILGQGPKLLIQFQNNGVVDDSQLPKDRFSAERLKGVDSTLKIQPAKLEDSAVYLCASSLGPWTGGYGYTFGSGTRLTVV.

This clonotype was seen repeatedly, ten times or more. The chain couples TRBV20-1 to TRBJ1-1; weak D call: TRBD1 (6 bases). CDR1 DFQATT and CDR2 SNEGSKA come from the germline V gene (reference sequence). CDR3 size: 12 residues. V lost 3 bases, J lost 3 bases, and 8 bases lay in between. In nucleotides, the CDR3 is TGCAGTGCTAGGCCAGGGGACACTGAAGCTTTCTTT. Protein product: CSARPGDTEAFF.

This clonotype was counted many times. The rearrangement joins TRBV5-1 to TRBJ1-1, with D hard to call. The ends were cut back, 4 bases at V and 1 base at J, with 11 bases in the middle. The CDR3 covers 14 residues. Per germline, CDR1 SGHRS and CDR2 YFSETQ. The CDR3 nucleotides read TGCGCCAGCAGCGAGGCTCTACCGAACACTGAAGCTTTCTTT. Amino acids: CASSEALPNTEAFF. The variable domain in full, with the rest retrieved from reference TRBV5-1 and TRBJ1-1, is KAGVTQTPRYLIKTRGQQVTLSCSPISGHRSVSWYQQTPGQGLQFLFEYFSETQRNKGNFPGRFSGRQFSNSRSEMNVSTLELGDSALYLCASSEALPNTEAFFGQGTRLTVV.

This clonotype was observed at least ten times. This chain links TRBV29-1 with TRBJ2-5; 7 bases are a match to TRBD1. CDR3 size: 14 residues. The V gene end was trimmed by 2 bases and the J gene end by 1 base; junction bases not matched to a gene: 4. Germline V CDR1 and CDR2: SQVTM, ANQGSEA. The CDR3 spells CSVERQGGQETQYF. The CDR3 DNA is TGCAGCGTTGAACGACAGGGCGGCCAAGAGACCCAGTACTTC.

This chain joins TRBV7-9 and TRBJ1-5; 11 bases align to TRBD1. From germline, CDR1 is SEHNR and CDR2 FQNEAQ (reference sequence). The CDR3 loop spans 18 amino acids. The trim removed 2 bases at V and 1 base at J, leaving 7 bases unmatched. This CDR3 reads CASSLTGQGARSNQPQHF. CDR3 sequence (DNA): TGTGCCAGCAGCTTAACAGGACAGGGGGCGAGGAGCAATCAGCCCCAGCATTTT.

This clonotype was counted a few times. The gene calls are TRBV3-1 and TRBJ2-2; 10 bases fit TRBD2. The V gene end was trimmed by 1 base and the J gene end by 6 bases; junction bases not matched to a gene: 8. From germline, CDR1 is LGHDT and CDR2 YNNKEL (reference sequence). The CDR3 runs 17 residues. The CDR3 reads CASSQGSTSGLSGELFF. The CDR3 DNA is TGTGCCAGCAGCCAAGGATCGACTAGCGGGTTGTCCGGGGAGCTGTTTTTT.

The genes are TRBV27 and TRBJ2-5; D might be TRBD2 (5 bases). The CDR3 contains 17 residues. Germline V lookup: CDR1 MNHEY, CDR2 SMNVEV (reference sequence). V was cut by 1 base and J by 2 bases, with 17 bases left in between. For the CDR3, the DNA is TGTGCCAGCAGTTTATTGAGTAGCGCGGAGCGACAAGAGACCCAGTACTTC. Its protein product is CASSLLSSAERQETQYF.

This clonotype was seen repeatedly, ten times or more. The chain recombines TRBV3-1 with TRBJ2-7; TRBD1 matches 8 bases. The germline gives CDR1 LGHDT, CDR2 YNNKEL (reference sequence). The V and J ends lost 1 base and 0 bases, in that order; junction bases with no gene match: 5. This CDR3 is 16 amino acids long. The CDR3 sequence: CASSQAGQGDSYEQYF. CDR3 nucleotide sequence: TGTGCCAGCAGCCAAGCTGGACAGGGTGACTCCTACGAGCAGTACTTC.

This clonotype was recorded a few times. This chain connects TRBV28 to TRBJ1-5, with a tentative D call TRBD1 (5 bases). This CDR3 comprises 15 residues. Trimming cost V 5 bases and J 10 bases, with 21 bases left between them. The germline gives CDR1 MDHEN, CDR2 SYDVKM. CDR3 protein: CASSPGRGPGGPQHF. CDR3 DNA sequence: TGTGCCAGCAGTCCGGGGAGGGGCCCAGGAGGACCCCAGCATTTT. The whole variable domain, filled in from reference TRBV28 and TRBJ1-5, reads DVKVTQSSRYLVKRTGEKVFLECVQDMDHENMFWYRQDPGLGLRLIYFSYDVKMKEKGDIPEGYSVSREKKERFSLILESASTNQTSMYLCASSPGRGPGGPQHFGDGTRLSIL.

This clonotype was detected a few times. The V gene is TRBV4-2, the J gene TRBJ2-2; D may be TRBD1 or TRBD2 (7 bases each). Germline CDR1 is LGHNA and CDR2 is YNFKEQ. V lost 1 base and J lost 6, with 15 bases in between. This CDR3 has 16 amino acids. CDR3 in DNA: TGTGCCAGCAGCCAAGGAGGCCAGGGGGGGGCCGGGGAGCTGTTTTTT. As protein: CASSQGGQGGAGELFF.

This clonotype showed up just a few times. The gene calls are TRBV20-1 and TRBJ2-1, with D maybe TRBD2 (5 bases). This CDR3 comprises 12 residues. The germline V gene encodes CDR1 DFQATT and CDR2 SNEGSKA (reference sequence). Trimming stripped 5 bases from V and 4 bases from J, with 9 bases between. For the CDR3, the DNA is TGCAGTGCTGGGGAGCAATACAATGAGCAGTTCTTC. Translating gives CSAGEQYNEQFF.

This clonotype was recorded many times. The rearrangement joins TRBV11-1 to TRBJ2-1; no clear D. The germline gives CDR1 SGHAT, CDR2 FQDESV (reference sequence). V gave up 10 bases and J gave up 0 bases, with 19 bases separating them. The CDR3 extends over 16 amino acids. The CDR3 region has the DNA TGTGCCATCCTACCCTCCGGCGCAAGCTCCTACAATGAGCAGTTCTTC. Translation gives CAILPSGASSYNEQFF.